This T cell receptor beta chain was found in a study of blood T cell repertoires in COVID-19. Across the study: Sample material is recorded as cDNA or gDNA derived from T cells, B-cell-depleted T cells, or PBMCs.

Germline CDR1 reads SGHAT; CDR2 reads FQNNGV. The CDR3 covers 18 residues. The junction had 12 bases not matched to a gene; V was cut back by 5 bases and J by 4 bases. In the original processing: Amplified reference gene primers provided the basis for estimating nucleated cell counts. The table came from immunoSEQ multiplex PCR; TCRdb's copy has only in-frame clones and leaves some out. The DNA was the basis for D and trimming; V, J and clone size are from that table. The sample lists some 220,000 clones; over 80% were seen once. Sequences were obtained from peripheral blood. This chain uses TRBV11-2 with TRBJ2-5, with TRBD2 identical over 14 bases. The receptor was isolated from an older woman with active or convalescent COVID-19. The CDR3 reads CASSPKGLAGEVRETQYF. Here the CDR3 DNA reads TGTGCCAGCAGCCCCAAGGGACTAGCGGGAGAGGTAAGAGAGACCCAGTACTTC.